The sequence of this TCR beta chain was determined in a study of CD8 T cells in ankylosing spondylitis. After removal of 4 bases from V and 3 bases from J, the junction contained 9 bases not matched to a gene. The CDR3 has 17 residues. General study results and limits: A subset of motif variants has previously been described in the synovial fluid and blood of reactive arthritis. Made up of about eight highly homologous variants, a TCR beta motif appeared characteristic of ankylosing spondylitis blood. Disease-associated clonotypes exhibited CD8+ identity and were relatively infrequent in peripheral blood.

In regard to this clonotype: Its antigen is unknown.

Molecular-barcoded quantitative 5'-RACE produced these TCR beta libraries. TCRdb re-derived calls from the 5' RACE reads in MiXCR, one entry per CDR3 protein. The top ten clones hold 0.5% to 0.75% of a sample with about 250,000 distinct CDR3 sequences, 20% to 30% of them seen once. The sample taken for sequencing was blood, either unsorted or a sorted T cell fraction (not recorded which). The receptor comes from a male donor with ankylosing spondylitis or in good health (not recorded which). V and J are TRBV12-3 or TRBV12-4 and TRBJ2-2; 9 nucleotides match TRBD1. This CDR3 is CASSSSTGGLHTGELFF. CDR3 bases: TGTGCCAGCAGTTCCTCGACAGGGGGACTTCACACCGGGGAGCTGTTTTTT.